A selection of T cell receptor beta chains follows, all from one sample in a study of graft-versus-host responses after intestinal transplantation. No antigen has been identified for these receptors. Sequencing used immunoSEQ multiplex PCR; TCRdb keeps in-frame clones, though not all of them. The sample carries over 70,000 clones, over 80% recorded once. The sample was unstimulated CD8+ T cells sorted from spleen or lymph node cells, taken before intestinal transplant. The receptors stem from a human donor who received an intestinal transplant. Both conserved end residues are part of each CDR3. The D gene is left open where the match is weak. Clone size, where shown, is once, few, many, or a class for clones that have expanded.

V	D	J	size	CDR3	DNA
TRBV11-2	TRBD1	TRBJ1-1	few	CASSLGTGRTEAFF	TGTGCCAGCAGCTTAGGGACAGGGCGTACTGAAGCTTTCTTT
TRBV6-5	NA	TRBJ1-5	NA	CANRVLRGGNQPQHF	TGTGCCAACAGGGTATTGAGGGGAGGCAATCAGCCCCAGCATTTT
TRBV6-1	NA	TRBJ2-7	once	CASSEGGFGGSYEQYF	TGTGCCAGCAGTGAAGGGGGTTTCGGCGGATCCTACGAGCAGTACTTC
TRBV6-5	TRBD1	TRBJ2-1	few	CASSYWTGPDNEQFF	TGTGCCAGCAGTTACTGGACAGGGCCGGACAATGAGCAGTTCTTC
TRBV9	NA	TRBJ2-1	NA	CASSVGGGAAYNEQFF	TGTGCCAGCAGCGTAGGTGGGGGGGCGGCCTACAATGAGCAGTTCTTC
TRBV13	NA	TRBJ2-2	few	CASTEGNTGELFF	TGTGCCAGCACGGAGGGGAACACCGGGGAGCTGTTTTTT
TRBV9	TRBD2	TRBJ2-7	NA	CASSVAGGGYEQYF	TGTGCCAGCAGCGTAGCTGGCGGGGGCTACGAGCAGTACTTC
TRBV6-5	TRBD2	TRBJ2-1	NA	CASSYGGRYNEQFF	TGTGCCAGCAGTTATGGCGGGAGGTACAATGAGCAGTTCTTC
TRBV9	TRBD1	TRBJ2-3	NA	CASSFKEGAVTDTQYF	TGTGCCAGCAGCTTCAAAGAGGGGGCGGTTACAGATACGCAGTATTTT
TRBV15	NA	TRBJ2-1	NA	CATSRDISYNEQFF	TGTGCCACCAGCAGAGATATCAGTTACAATGAGCAGTTCTTC
TRBV30	TRBD1	TRBJ1-5	NA	CAWSDGQGAGNQPQHF	TGTGCCTGGAGTGACGGACAGGGGGCGGGCAATCAGCCCCAGCATTTT
TRBV7-6	NA	TRBJ1-2	NA	CASSPLSLDLSYGYTF	TGTGCCAGCAGCCCACTTTCACTCGACCTAAGCTATGGCTACACCTTC
TRBV28	NA	TRBJ1-5	few	CASSSLGSYSNQPQHF	TGTGCCAGCAGTTCTCTGGGGTCCTATAGCAATCAGCCCCAGCATTTT
TRBV7-9	NA	TRBJ2-7	NA	CASSRYPLYEQYF	TGTGCCAGCAGTCGATATCCCCTATACGAGCAGTACTTC
TRBV6-6	NA	TRBJ2-7	once	CASSYSPFAVAEQYF	TGTGCCAGCAGTTACTCCCCCTTCGCAGTGGCCGAGCAGTACTTC
TRBV9	TRBD1	TRBJ2-2	once	CASSATGGLTGELFF	TGTGCCAGCAGCGCGACAGGGGGTCTCACCGGGGAGCTGTTTTTT
TRBV6-6	NA	TRBJ2-7	NA	CANPYTGEQYF	TGTGCCAACCCGTATACGGGCGAGCAGTACTTC
TRBV10-3	NA	TRBJ1-3	NA	CAISEWTRDSGNTIYF	TGTGCCATCAGTGAATGGACCCGAGACTCTGGAAACACCATATATTTT
TRBV28	NA	TRBJ2-5	NA	CASSTMLAFPEETQYF	TGTGCCAGCAGTACCATGCTGGCGTTTCCTGAAGAGACCCAGTACTTC
TRBV9	TRBD1	TRBJ1-2	NA	CASSVGIEGADGYTF	TGTGCCAGCAGCGTAGGAATTGAGGGGGCGGATGGCTACACCTTC
TRBV6-4	NA	TRBJ2-3	NA	CASSPAGLSDTQYF	TGTGCCAGCAGTCCTGCCGGCTTATCAGATACGCAGTATTTT
TRBV6-5	NA	TRBJ2-3	NA	CASRRSNPDTQYF	TGTGCCAGCAGGCGAAGCAACCCAGATACGCAGTATTTT
TRBV7-7	NA	TRBJ1-1	NA	CASSLGQNTEAFF	TGTGCCAGCAGCTTAGGGCAGAACACTGAAGCTTTCTTT
TRBV9	TRBD1	TRBJ1-2	NA	CASSSKGTGSNYGYTF	TGTGCCAGCAGCTCTAAAGGGACAGGGAGTAACTATGGCTACACCTTC
TRBV28	NA	TRBJ2-7	NA	CASSFLGAGDYDEQYF	TGTGCCAGCAGTTTTCTGGGGGCGGGAGATTATGACGAGCAGTACTTC
TRBV2	TRBD1	TRBJ2-5	NA	CASSDGGGQGETQYF	TGTGCCAGCAGTGACGGAGGGGGACAGGGGGAGACCCAGTACTTC
TRBV19	TRBD1	TRBJ1-2	NA	CASSTRDRELNYGYTF	TGTGCCAGTAGTACTAGGGACAGGGAACTCAACTATGGCTACACCTTC
TRBV25-1	TRBD1	TRBJ2-3	NA	CASEGQGADTQYF	TGTGCCAGCGAGGGACAGGGGGCAGATACGCAGTATTTT
TRBV5-1	NA	TRBJ1-6	NA	CASSWDNSPLHF	TGCGCCAGCAGCTGGGACAATTCACCCCTCCACTTT
TRBV23-1	NA	TRBJ1-1	NA	CASSQSGPVRSLMNTEAFF	TGCGCCAGCAGTCAATCGGGTCCAGTTCGTTCTTTAATGAACACTGAAGCTTTCTTT
TRBV9	TRBD2	TRBJ2-2	once	CASSTSGSSNTGELFF	TGTGCCAGCAGCACTAGCGGGAGCTCAAACACCGGGGAGCTGTTTTTT
TRBV27	NA	TRBJ1-2	NA	CASNPIGGLGYGYTF	TGTGCCAGCAACCCAATCGGGGGCTTAGGGTATGGCTACACCTTC
TRBV27	TRBD1	TRBJ2-1	NA	CASRAPWRTGAGSDNEQFF	TGTGCCAGCAGGGCACCCTGGCGGACAGGGGCGGGGTCGGACAATGAGCAGTTCTTC
TRBV19	TRBD1	TRBJ2-5	NA	CASSRRQGTLETQYF	TGTGCCAGTAGTAGGCGACAGGGTACTCTAGAGACCCAGTACTTC
TRBV29-1	NA	TRBJ2-7	NA	CSGWTDYEQYF	TGCAGCGGATGGACTGATTACGAGCAGTATTTC
TRBV5-1	TRBD1	TRBJ1-6	NA	CASSPPGQDSPLHF	TGCGCCAGCAGCCCCCCGGGACAGGATTCACCCCTCCACTTT
TRBV13	NA	TRBJ1-1	NA	CASRLGHTEAFF	TGTGCCAGCAGACTTGGCCACACTGAAGCTTTCTTT
TRBV10-1	NA	TRBJ2-3	NA	CASSETGVNTDTQYF	TGCGCCAGCAGTGAAACGGGGGTGAACACAGATACGCAGTATTTT
TRBV29-1	NA	TRBJ1-1	NA	CSATKGPMNTEAFF	TGCAGCGCGACAAAGGGGCCCATGAACACTGAAGCTTTCTTT